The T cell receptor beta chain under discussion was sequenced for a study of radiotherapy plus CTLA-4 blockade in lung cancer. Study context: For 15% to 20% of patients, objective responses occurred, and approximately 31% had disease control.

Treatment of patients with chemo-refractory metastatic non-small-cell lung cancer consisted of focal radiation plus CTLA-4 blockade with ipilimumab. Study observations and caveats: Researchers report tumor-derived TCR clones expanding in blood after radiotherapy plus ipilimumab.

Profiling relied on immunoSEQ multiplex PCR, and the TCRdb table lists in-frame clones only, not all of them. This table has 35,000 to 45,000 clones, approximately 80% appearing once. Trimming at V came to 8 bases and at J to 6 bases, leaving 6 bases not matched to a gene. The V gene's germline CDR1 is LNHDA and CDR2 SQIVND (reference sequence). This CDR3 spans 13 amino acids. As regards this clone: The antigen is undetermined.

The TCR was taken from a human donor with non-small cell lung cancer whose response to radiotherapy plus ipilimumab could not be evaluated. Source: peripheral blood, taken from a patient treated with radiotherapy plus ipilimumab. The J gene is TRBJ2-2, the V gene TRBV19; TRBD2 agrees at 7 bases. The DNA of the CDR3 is TGTGCCAGTGAAGCGGGGTATGCCGGGGAGCTGTTTTTT. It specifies CASEAGYAGELFF. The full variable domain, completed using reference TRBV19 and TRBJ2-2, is DGGITQSPKYLFRKEGQNVTLSCEQNLNHDAMYWYRQDPGQGLRLIYYSQIVNDFQKGDIAEGYSVSREKKESFPLTVTSAQKNPTAFYLCASEAGYAGELFFGEGSRLTVL.